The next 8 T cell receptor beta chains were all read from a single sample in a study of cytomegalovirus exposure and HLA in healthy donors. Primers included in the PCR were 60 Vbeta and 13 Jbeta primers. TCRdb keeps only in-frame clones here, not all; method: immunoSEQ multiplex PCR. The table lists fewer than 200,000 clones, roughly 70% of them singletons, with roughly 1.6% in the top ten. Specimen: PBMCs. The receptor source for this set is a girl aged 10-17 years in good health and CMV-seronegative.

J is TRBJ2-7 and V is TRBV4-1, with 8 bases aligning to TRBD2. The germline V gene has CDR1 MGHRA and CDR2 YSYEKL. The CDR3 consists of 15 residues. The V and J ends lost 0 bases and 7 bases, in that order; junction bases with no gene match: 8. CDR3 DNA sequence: TGCGCCAGCAGCCAAGATCACGGGGGGGCCGATGAGCAGTACTTC. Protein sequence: CASSQDHGGADEQYF.

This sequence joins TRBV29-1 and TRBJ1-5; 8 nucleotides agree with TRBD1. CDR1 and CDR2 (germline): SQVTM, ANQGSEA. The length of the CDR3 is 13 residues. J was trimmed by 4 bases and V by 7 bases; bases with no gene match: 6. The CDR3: CSARQGMNQPQHF. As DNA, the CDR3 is TGCAGCGCGCGACAGGGGATGAATCAGCCCCAGCATTTT.

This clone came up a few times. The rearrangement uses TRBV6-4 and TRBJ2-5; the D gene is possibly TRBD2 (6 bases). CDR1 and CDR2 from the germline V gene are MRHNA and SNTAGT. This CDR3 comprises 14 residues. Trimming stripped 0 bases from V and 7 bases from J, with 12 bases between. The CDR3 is CASSDSLGSGTQYF. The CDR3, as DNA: TGTGCCAGCAGTGACTCGCTCGGGAGCGGGACCCAGTACTTC.

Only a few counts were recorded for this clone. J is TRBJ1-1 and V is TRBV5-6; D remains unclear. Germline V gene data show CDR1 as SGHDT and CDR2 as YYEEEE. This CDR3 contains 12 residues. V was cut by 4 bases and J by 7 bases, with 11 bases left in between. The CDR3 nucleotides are TGTGCCAGCAGCCTCGGACTCAATGAAGCTTTCTTT. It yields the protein CASSLGLNEAFF.

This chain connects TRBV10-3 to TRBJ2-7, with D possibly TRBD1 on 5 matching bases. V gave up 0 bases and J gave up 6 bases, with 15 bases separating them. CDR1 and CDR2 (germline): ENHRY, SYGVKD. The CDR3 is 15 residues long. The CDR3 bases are TGTGCCATCAGTGAGTCGAAATTCCGGACACGCGAGCAGTACTTC. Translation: CAISESKFRTREQYF.

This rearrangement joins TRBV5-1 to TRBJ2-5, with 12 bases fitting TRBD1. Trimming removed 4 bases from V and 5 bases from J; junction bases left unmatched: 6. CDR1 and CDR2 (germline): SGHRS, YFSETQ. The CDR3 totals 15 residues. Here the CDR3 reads CASSAGTGGEETQYF. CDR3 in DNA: TGCGCCAGCAGCGCCGGGACAGGGGGCGAGGAGACCCAGTACTTC.

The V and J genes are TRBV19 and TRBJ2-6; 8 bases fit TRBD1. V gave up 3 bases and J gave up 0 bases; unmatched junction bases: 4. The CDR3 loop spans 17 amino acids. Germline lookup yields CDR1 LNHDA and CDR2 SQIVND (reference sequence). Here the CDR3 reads CASSMGQDISGANVLTF. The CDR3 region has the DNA TGTGCCAGTAGTATGGGACAGGATATCTCTGGGGCCAACGTCCTGACTTTC.

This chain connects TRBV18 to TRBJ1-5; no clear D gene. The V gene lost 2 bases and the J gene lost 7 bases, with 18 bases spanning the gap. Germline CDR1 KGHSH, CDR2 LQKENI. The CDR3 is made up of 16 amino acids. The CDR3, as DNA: TGTGCCAGCTCACCAGGGGTTCAGAGGGTTTTGCAGCCCCAGCATTTT. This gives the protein CASSPGVQRVLQPQHF.